This T cell receptor beta chain was captured by sequencing in a study of response to subunit inactivated influenza vaccine. MiXCR was run by TCRdb on the RT-PCR reads, yielding one entry per CDR3 protein. The sample has more than 500,000 distinct CDR3 sequences; about 11% are singletons. A note on this clonotype: A read error may account for a junction end that differs from germline.

Per germline, CDR1 SGHTA and CDR2 FQGNSA. This CDR3 is built from 15 residues. These data were likewise used in another study, on T cells expressing NK-cell markers. This second study notes: Production of TCR beta cDNA relied on 5'RACE template switching with UMIs.

The chain uses TRBV7-2 and TRBJ2-2; 9 nucleotides align to TRBD1. This material consisted of PBMCs from blood, taken on the day of vaccination. The TCR comes from a man aged 50 to 60 who received an inactivated influenza vaccine. DNA of the CDR3: TGTGCCAGCAGCTTAAGGACAGGGGTGACCGCGGAGCTGTTTTTT. Amino acid sequence: CASSLRTGVTAELFF. Together with reference TRBV7-2 and TRBJ2-2, the CDR3 gives the full variable domain: GAGVSQSPSNKVTEKGKDVELRCDPISGHTALYWYRQSLGQGLEFLIYFQGNSAPDKSGLPSDRFSAERTGGSVSTLTIQRTQQEDSAVYLCASSLRTGVTAELFFGEGSRLTVL.